These 5 T cell receptor beta chains originate from one sample sequenced in a study of CD8 T cells in ankylosing spondylitis. TCRdb itself ran the 5' RACE reads through MiXCR, one entry per CDR3 protein. Altogether approximately 240,000 distinct CDR3 sequences are present, roughly a tenth being singletons, with the ten largest covering about 2.5%. The sample taken for sequencing was blood, either unsorted or a sorted T cell fraction (not recorded which). The receptors were sampled from a male donor with ankylosing spondylitis or in good health (not recorded which).

The chain is built from TRBV20-1 and TRBJ2-1; TRBD1 might be the D (6 bases). This CDR3 region has 15 residues. Trimming pared 2 bases from V and 6 bases from J, leaving 17 bases between. Germline CDR1 DFQATT, CDR2 SNEGSKA (reference sequence). CDR3: CSARSLLLGGNEQFF. The CDR3 DNA sequence: TGCAGTGCTAGATCCCTCCTCCTAGGGGGCAATGAGCAGTTCTTC.

The V call is TRBV2, the J call TRBJ2-7; D may be TRBD1 (6 bases). V lost 5 bases to trimming and J lost 12 bases, with 17 bases between them. Per the germline V gene, CDR1 is SNHLY and CDR2 is FYNNEI. The CDR3 has 12 amino acids. The CDR3 bases are TGTGCCAGCAGTTCTTACAGGGTAGAAGGGTACTTC. It yields the protein CASSSYRVEGYF.

The chain's CDR3 is CAWGTGVSPLHF. CDR3 nucleotides: TGTGCCTGGGGGACAGGGGTGTCACCCCTCCACTTT. V gene TRBV30 combines with J gene TRBJ1-6; 10 bases are shared with TRBD1. The V segment lost 5 bases and the J segment 10 bases; nucleotides outside the gene matches: 2. In germline, CDR1 is GTSNPN, CDR2 SVGIG (reference sequence). The CDR3 consists of 12 residues.

This clonotype was recorded at least ten times. CDR3 amino acids: CSAGWGFDQPQHF. The CDR3 DNA follows: TGCAGTGCTGGGTGGGGATTCGATCAGCCCCAGCATTTT. This rearrangement joins TRBV20-1 to TRBJ1-5; D is undetermined. In germline, CDR1 is DFQATT, CDR2 SNEGSKA (reference sequence). The length of the CDR3 is 13 residues. Trimming took off 5 bases at V and 5 bases at J, with 13 bases between the two ends.

This clonotype was recorded at least ten times. The chain carries TRBV29-1 and TRBJ2-7, with 10 positions matching TRBD2. The ends lost 8 bases at V and 5 bases at J; junction bases unmatched: 12. Germline CDR1 SQVTM, CDR2 ANQGSEA. The CDR3 contains 14 residues. The CDR3 loop is CSSQGASGSDEQYF. DNA of the CDR3: TGCAGCTCCCAGGGGGCTAGCGGGAGCGACGAGCAGTACTTC.